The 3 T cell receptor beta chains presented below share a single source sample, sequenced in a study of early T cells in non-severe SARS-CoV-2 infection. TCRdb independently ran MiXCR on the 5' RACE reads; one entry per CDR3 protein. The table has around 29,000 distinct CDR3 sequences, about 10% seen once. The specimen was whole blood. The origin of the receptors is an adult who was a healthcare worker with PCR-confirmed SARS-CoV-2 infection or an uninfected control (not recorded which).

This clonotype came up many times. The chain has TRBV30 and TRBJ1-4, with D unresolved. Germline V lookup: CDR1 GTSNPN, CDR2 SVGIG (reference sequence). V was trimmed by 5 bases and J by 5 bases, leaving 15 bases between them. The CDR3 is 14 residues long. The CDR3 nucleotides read TGTGCCTGGGGCTATGACCAGGACAATGAAAAACTGTTTTTT. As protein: CAWGYDQDNEKLFF.

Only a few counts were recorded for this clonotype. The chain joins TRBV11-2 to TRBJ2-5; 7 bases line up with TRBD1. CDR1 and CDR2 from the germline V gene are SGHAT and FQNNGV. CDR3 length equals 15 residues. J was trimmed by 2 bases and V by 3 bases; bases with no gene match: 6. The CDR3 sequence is CASSFNTRGQETQYF. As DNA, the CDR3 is TGTGCCAGCAGCTTCAACACCAGGGGGCAAGAGACCCAGTACTTC. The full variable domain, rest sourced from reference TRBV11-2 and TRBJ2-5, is EAGVAQSPRYKIIEKRQSVAFWCNPISGHATLYWYQQILGQGPKLLIQFQNNGVVDDSQLPKDRFSAERLKGVDSTLKIQPAKLEDSAVYLCASSFNTRGQETQYFGPGTRLLVL.

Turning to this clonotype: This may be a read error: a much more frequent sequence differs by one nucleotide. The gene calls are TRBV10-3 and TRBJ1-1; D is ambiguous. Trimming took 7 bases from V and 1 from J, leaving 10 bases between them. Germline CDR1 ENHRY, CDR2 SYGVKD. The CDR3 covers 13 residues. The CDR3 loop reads CAIMAQWNTEAFF. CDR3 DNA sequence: TGTGCCATCATGGCGCAGTGGAACACTGAAGCTTTCTTT.